A single sample gave rise to the 29 T cell receptor beta chains below, sequenced in a study of T cell responses to AZD1222 COVID-19 vaccine. Sequencing was performed with immunoSEQ multiplex PCR; in TCRdb, only in-frame clones are kept and a portion is missing. The sample has around 100,000 clones; about 86% are singletons. This material consisted of peripheral blood, taken on day 0 of AZD1222 vaccination. These receptors all come from an adult in good health.

A few counts support this clone. The J gene is TRBJ1-2, the V gene TRBV4-3, with D perhaps matching TRBD1 (6 bases). The V gene's germline CDR1 is LGHNA and CDR2 YSLEER. With 1 base removed from V and 1 base from J, the gap between germline ends came to 22 bases. CDR3 length equals 19 residues. CDR3 DNA sequence: TGCGCCAGCAGCCAAGCCACTCATTCACCAGGGGCCCTTAACTATGGCTACACCTTC. Translating gives CASSQATHSPGALNYGYTF.

The CDR3 DNA reads TGCAGCGTTGTGACAAATGAAAAACTGTTTTTT. This sequence encodes CSVVTNEKLFF. V and J are TRBV29-1 and TRBJ1-4; D gene uncertain. Trimming left V 4 bases short and J 5 bases short, with 5 bases between. Germline V gene lookup returns CDR1 SQVTM and CDR2 ANQGSEA. This CDR3 is built from 11 residues.

This chain joins TRBV19 and TRBJ2-1; D uncertain. CDR3 length: 15 amino acids. The germline CDR1 and CDR2 sequences are LNHDA and SQIVND (reference sequence). V was pared by 3 bases and J by 5 bases, with 14 bases between. The CDR3 region is CASSIGLALDNEQFF. CDR3 DNA sequence: TGTGCCAGTAGTATTGGCCTTGCTTTAGACAATGAGCAGTTCTTC.

The chain employs TRBV25-1 and TRBJ1-1; tentatively, D is TRBD1 (6 bases). CDR1 and CDR2 from the germline V gene are MGHDK and SYGVNS. The CDR3 is 12 amino acids. Trimming cost V 2 bases and J 9 bases, with 10 bases left between them. This chain's CDR3 is CASSEGRGKAFF. The CDR3 coding sequence is TGTGCCAGCAGTGAAGGCAGGGGCAAAGCTTTCTTT. Supplemented by reference TRBV25-1 and TRBJ1-1, the full variable domain reads EADIYQTPRYLVIGTGKKITLECSQTMGHDKMYWYQQDPGMELHLIHYSYGVNSTEKGDLSSESTVSRIRTEHFPLTLESARPSHTSQYLCASSEGRGKAFFGQGTRLTVV.

The J gene is TRBJ2-7, the V gene TRBV19, with 9 bases fitting TRBD1. The CDR3 totals 15 residues. The V segment lost 6 bases and the J segment 1 base; nucleotides outside the gene matches: 7. CDR1 is LNHDA and CDR2 is SQIVND in the germline V gene (reference sequence). The CDR3 region has the DNA TGTGCCAGTAGACCCACAGGGGGCTCTTCCTACGAGCAGTACTTC. Its protein is CASRPTGGSSYEQYF. Drawing the rest from reference TRBV19 and TRBJ2-7, the complete variable domain is DGGITQSPKYLFRKEGQNVTLSCEQNLNHDAMYWYRQDPGQGLRLIYYSQIVNDFQKGDIAEGYSVSREKKESFPLTVTSAQKNPTAFYLCASRPTGGSSYEQYFGPGTRLTVT.

The chain couples TRBV7-9 to TRBJ2-1, with a possible D match to TRBD2 (6 bases). The germline V gene has CDR1 SEHNR and CDR2 FQNEAQ (reference sequence). The CDR3 extends over 16 amino acids. V lost 1 base, J lost 5 bases, and 15 bases lay in between. The CDR3 region is CASSLDGLSGHNEQFF. The CDR3 bases are TGTGCCAGCAGCTTAGACGGACTAAGCGGGCACAATGAGCAGTTCTTC. The full variable domain, rest sourced from reference TRBV7-9 and TRBJ2-1, is DTGVSQNPRHKITKRGQNVTFRCDPISEHNRLYWYRQTLGQGPEFLTYFQNEAQLEKSRLLSDRFSAERPKGSFSTLEIQRTEQGDSAMYLCASSLDGLSGHNEQFFGPGTRLTVL.

This chain links TRBV18 with TRBJ2-7, with D perhaps TRBD1 or TRBD2 (6 bases each). Between the trimmed V and J ends, which lost 3 bases and 0 bases, there was a span of 15 bases. The CDR3 is 16 residues long. Germline CDR1 KGHSH, CDR2 LQKENI. The CDR3 DNA reads as TGTGCCAGCTCACCGGGGGGAGGACAGAGCTCCTACGAGCAGTACTTC. This sequence encodes CASSPGGGQSSYEQYF.

The CDR3 DNA is TGTGCCACCAGACTAGACAGGGTCTCCGAGCAGTACTTC. This encodes CATRLDRVSEQYF. The J gene is TRBJ2-7, the V gene TRBV15; 7 bases are a match to TRBD1. The germline CDR1 and CDR2 sequences are LNHNV and YYDKDF (reference sequence). The V gene end was trimmed by 6 bases and the J gene end by 6 bases; junction bases not matched to a gene: 8. The CDR3 extends over 13 amino acids.

The chain is built from TRBV6-5 and TRBJ2-7, with TRBD1 matching 7 bases. This CDR3 contains 12 residues. With 9 bases clipped from V and 2 bases from J, the junction kept 4 bases outside the gene matches. Germline values: CDR1 MNHEY, CDR2 SVGAGI. The CDR3 nucleotides read TGTGCCAGTTTGCAGGGGGCCTACGAGCAGTACTTC. It codes for CASLQGAYEQYF.

This chain links TRBV2 with TRBJ2-6, with D unresolved. This CDR3 is 13 amino acids long. Germline-derived CDR1 and CDR2 are SNHLY and FYNNEI. Trimming shortened V by 8 bases and J by 1 base, and 6 bases separated the two germline ends. The CDR3 reads CASLESGANVLTF. CDR3 bases: TGTGCCAGCTTGGAATCTGGGGCCAACGTCCTGACTTTC.

The J gene is TRBJ2-1, the V gene TRBV10-3; D is possibly TRBD2 (6 bases). From germline, CDR1 is ENHRY and CDR2 SYGVKD. This CDR3 has 15 residues. Trimming removed 3 bases from V and 8 bases from J, with 17 bases in between. The CDR3 region has the DNA TGTGCCATCAGTGACCGCGGGATAGGTCACGATGAGCAGTTCTTC. This codes for CAISDRGIGHDEQFF.

The chain employs TRBV11-1 and TRBJ2-1; D is tentatively TRBD1 or TRBD2 (5 bases each). V was pared by 4 bases and J by 10 bases, with 17 bases between. This CDR3 has 14 amino acids. The germline gives CDR1 SGHAT, CDR2 FQDESV (reference sequence). CDR3 bases: TGTGCCAGCAGCTCTGTGCACGGGGCCCACGAGCAGTTCTTC. Its protein is CASSSVHGAHEQFF. Full variable domain (remainder filled in from reference TRBV11-1 and TRBJ2-1): EAEVAQSPRYKITEKSQAVAFWCDPISGHATLYWYRQILGQGPELLVQFQDESVVDDSQLPKDRFSAERLKGVDSTLKIQPAELGDSAMYLCASSSVHGAHEQFFGPGTRLTVL.

This rearrangement joins TRBV7-2 to TRBJ2-7, with TRBD1 as a possible D gene (5 bases). There are 13 residues in the CDR3. Between the trimmed V and J ends, which lost 3 bases and 2 bases, there was a span of 8 bases. Germline V gene data show CDR1 as SGHTA and CDR2 as FQGNSA. In DNA, the CDR3 is TGTGCCAGCAGCTTTACAGGAACCTACGAGCAGTACTTC. This codes for CASSFTGTYEQYF.

This clone was detected once. The rearrangement uses TRBV6-5 and TRBJ2-5; 12 bases fit TRBD2. The germline V gene has CDR1 MNHEY and CDR2 SVGAGI. The ends lost 0 bases at V and 4 bases at J; junction bases unmatched: 0. The length of the CDR3 is 15 residues. The CDR3 region has the DNA TGTGCCAGCAGTTACTCGACTAGCGGGAGAGAGACCCAGTACTTC. This encodes CASSYSTSGRETQYF.

This clone was observed once. This chain connects TRBV6-5 to TRBJ1-1; D possibly corresponds to TRBD1 (6 bases). V shed 5 bases and J shed 1 base, with 11 bases lying between them. Germline V gene lookup returns CDR1 MNHEY and CDR2 SVGAGI. This CDR3 is built from 14 residues. CDR3 DNA sequence: TGTGCCAGCAGTCAGGGACACCGGAACACTGAAGCTTTCTTT. Its protein is CASSQGHRNTEAFF.

This chain uses TRBV2 with TRBJ2-5, with 10 bases that match TRBD2. The CDR3 totals 15 residues. The V and J ends lost 2 bases and 4 bases, in that order; junction bases with no gene match: 4. Germline assignment: CDR1 SNHLY and CDR2 FYNNEI. CDR3 residues: CASSELAGVVETQYF. CDR3 nucleotides: TGTGCCAGCAGTGAACTAGCGGGAGTTGTAGAGACCCAGTACTTC.

The genes are TRBV28 and TRBJ1-2; no definite D call. Germline CDR1 is MDHEN and CDR2 is SYDVKM. The CDR3 spans 12 residues. Trimming took off 4 bases at V and 7 bases at J, with 10 bases between the two ends. The DNA of the CDR3 is TGTGCCAGCAGTTCCAGCTTCACTGGCTACACCTTC. This sequence encodes CASSSSFTGYTF.

The CDR3 is CASSLAGRPYNEQFF. The CDR3 bases are TGTGCCAGCAGCTTAGCCGGCAGGCCGTACAATGAGCAGTTCTTC. The rearrangement links TRBV7-9 to TRBJ2-1; no reliable D call. V lost 0 bases and J lost 4, with 10 bases in between. CDR3 length: 15 residues. Germline values: CDR1 SEHNR, CDR2 FQNEAQ (reference sequence).

This clone has only a few counts. The chain recombines TRBV6-6 with TRBJ2-5, with TRBD2 identical over 14 bases. This CDR3 is built from 16 residues. Trimming at V came to 5 bases and at J to 3 bases, leaving 5 bases not matched to a gene. Germline V lookup: CDR1 MNHNY, CDR2 SVGAGI (reference sequence). In nucleotides, the CDR3 is TGTGCCAGCAGTACGGGGACTAGCGGGAGCAAAGAGACCCAGTACTTC. It specifies CASSTGTSGSKETQYF.

This chain connects TRBV6-2 or TRBV6-3 to TRBJ1-4; no reliable D call. In germline, CDR1 is MNHEY, CDR2 SVGEGT. The CDR3 spans 15 residues. Between the trimmed V and J ends, which lost 6 bases and 2 bases, there was a span of 13 bases. The CDR3: CASSGAESTNEKLFF. For the CDR3, the DNA is TGTGCCAGCAGCGGAGCGGAGAGCACTAATGAAAAACTGTTTTTT.

V usage is TRBV5-1 and J usage is TRBJ2-1; 8 bases fit TRBD1. The germline V gene encodes CDR1 SGHRS and CDR2 YFSETQ. This CDR3 is built from 15 residues. The ends lost 4 bases at V and 8 bases at J; junction bases unmatched: 11. CDR3 bases: TGCGCCAGCAGCCCGACAGGGGCGCTGAGGGATGAGCAGTTCTTC. Residues: CASSPTGALRDEQFF.

The rearrangement uses TRBV28 and TRBJ1-5; maybe TRBD1 (6 bases). The CDR3 length is 14 residues. Per the germline V gene, CDR1 is MDHEN and CDR2 is SYDVKM. Deletions cut 6 bases from V and 5 bases from J, with 14 bases between. CDR3 region: CASSAGTIDQPQHF. The CDR3 DNA reads TGTGCCAGCAGCGCAGGGACAATCGATCAGCCCCAGCATTTT.

V gene TRBV5-1 combines with J gene TRBJ1-2, with 8 bases aligning to TRBD1. Germline CDR1 is SGHRS and CDR2 is YFSETQ. V shed 4 bases and J 0 bases; nucleotides not matched to a gene: 5. This CDR3 has 15 residues. DNA for the CDR3: TGCGCCAGCAGCCCAGGGACAGGAGCTAACTATGGCTACACCTTC. Its protein product is CASSPGTGANYGYTF. Full variable domain (outside the CDR3, taken from reference TRBV5-1 and TRBJ1-2): KAGVTQTPRYLIKTRGQQVTLSCSPISGHRSVSWYQQTPGQGLQFLFEYFSETQRNKGNFPGRFSGRQFSNSRSEMNVSTLELGDSALYLCASSPGTGANYGYTFGSGTRLTVV.

This clone was found a few times. V usage is TRBV3-1 (or the pseudogene TRBV3-2) and J usage is TRBJ1-2; D gene ambiguous. V was pared by 0 bases and J by 8 bases, with 13 bases between. This CDR3 is built from 14 residues. CDR1 is LGHDT, CDR2 YNNKEL, per germline (reference sequence). The DNA of the CDR3 is TGTGCCAGCAGCCAAGATGCCGGATTGGGCGGCTACACCTTC. Translating it yields CASSQDAGLGGYTF.

This sequence joins TRBV5-4 and TRBJ2-7, with D perhaps TRBD1 (5 bases). V was clipped by 0 bases and J by 1 base, with 11 bases between them. The CDR3 covers 15 residues. Germline V lookup: CDR1 SGHNT, CDR2 YYREEE (reference sequence). The CDR3 protein is CASSLGRDSSYEQYF. The CDR3 region has the DNA TGTGCCAGCAGCTTGGGGAGAGACAGTTCCTACGAGCAGTACTTC.

This clone was observed a few times. This sequence joins TRBV4-3 and TRBJ1-2, with D unclear. Trimming pared 0 bases from V and 4 bases from J, leaving 9 bases between. The CDR3 is 14 residues long. Germline CDR1 is LGHNA and CDR2 is YSLEER. The CDR3 spells CASSQDSRGYGYTF. The CDR3 nucleotides are TGCGCCAGCAGCCAAGATTCTCGGGGCTATGGCTACACCTTC.

The chain has TRBV19 and TRBJ2-6; D may be TRBD1 or TRBD2 (5 bases each). Germline V gives CDR1 LNHDA, CDR2 SQIVND (reference sequence). Trimming left V 6 bases short and J 0 bases short, with 24 bases between. The CDR3 length is 20 residues. Here the CDR3 DNA reads TGTGCCAGTAGACCTTGGGGCAGGGACCCCTCCCCCTCTGGGGCCAACGTCCTGACTTTC. Encoded protein: CASRPWGRDPSPSGANVLTF.

The chain carries TRBV2 and TRBJ1-1, with TRBD1 identical over 10 bases. The germline V gene encodes CDR1 SNHLY and CDR2 FYNNEI. This CDR3 has 16 amino acids. After removal of 6 bases from V and 1 base from J, the junction contained 8 bases not matched to a gene. DNA for the CDR3: TGTGCCAGCAGGGGGGGACAGGGGCCCGGGAACACTGAAGCTTTCTTT. It translates to CASRGGQGPGNTEAFF.

A word on this clone: Other DNA sequences within the sample encode an identical CDR3. The CDR3 nucleotides read TGTGCCAGCAGTCCATCGGACAGGGTGGGCGGCTACACCTTC. Amino acid sequence: CASSPSDRVGGYTF. The chain has TRBV6-5 and TRBJ1-2, with 8 bases matching TRBD1. The junction had 10 bases not matched to a gene; V was cut back by 5 bases and J by 8 bases. The CDR3 covers 14 residues. Germline CDR1 MNHEY, CDR2 SVGAGI.